The 32 T cell receptor beta chains given below trace back to one sample, sequenced in a study of T cells in Graves' hyperthyroidism and ophthalmopathy. From RNA transcripts, TCR beta CDR3 regions were amplified. The HTBI primer set was used in a first-round RT-PCR of the TCR CDR3. TCRdb processed the multiplex PCR reads anew with MiXCR; each CDR3 protein has one entry. The sample has 400,000 or so distinct CDR3 sequences, roughly 13% seen once. Sequencing was done on a sample of blood. All receptors come from a middle-aged man with Graves' ophthalmopathy.

This chain connects TRBV14 to TRBJ2-3, with a weak D call TRBD2 (5 bases). Germline V gives CDR1 SGHDN, CDR2 FVKESK. The V gene lost 4 bases and the J gene lost 0 bases, with 8 bases spanning the gap. CDR3 size: 14 residues. DNA for the CDR3: TGTGCCAGCAGCCTCCGACTAAGCACAGATACGCAGTATTTT. Its translation is CASSLRLSTDTQYF.

The table lists this clonotype with a few counts. The chain links TRBV2 to TRBJ1-6; no firm D call. This CDR3 is built from 13 residues. Germline CDR1 and CDR2: SNHLY and FYNNEI. V shed 8 bases and J shed 10 bases, with 15 bases lying between them. CDR3 nucleotide sequence: TGTGCCAGCTCCCGGGAAAGCGAGTCACCCCTCCACTTT. This gives the protein CASSRESESPLHF. The full variable domain, rest sourced from reference TRBV2 and TRBJ1-6, is EPEVTQTPSHQVTQMGQEVILRCVPISNHLYFYWYRQILGQKVEFLVSFYNNEISEKSEIFDDQFSVERPDGSNFTLKIRSTKLEDSAMYFCASSRESESPLHFGNGTRLTVT.

This clonotype was counted at least ten times. The CDR3 coding sequence is TGTGCCAGCTCAGATATCTACGGGGCCGAAGCTTTCTTT. It codes for CASSDIYGAEAFF. The genes are TRBV18 and TRBJ1-1; possibly TRBD1 for D (5 bases). The CDR3 is 13 residues long. Per the germline V gene, CDR1 is KGHSH and CDR2 is LQKENI. V lost 5 bases and J 8 bases, leaving 15 bases between the germline ends.

This clonotype was detected ten times or more. The chain joins TRBV7-8 to TRBJ2-1; D is unresolved. The CDR3 spans 17 residues. The germline V and J ends were trimmed by 1 base and 4 bases, with 17 bases remaining between them. CDR1 and CDR2 from the germline V gene are SGHVS and FQNEAQ. The CDR3, as DNA: TGTGCCAGCAGCTTAGACCAGTCAGGCTGGGCATACAATGAGCAGTTCTTC. Residues: CASSLDQSGWAYNEQFF. Together with reference TRBV7-8 and TRBJ2-1, the CDR3 gives the full variable domain: GAGVSQSPRYKVAKRGQDVALRCDPISGHVSLFWYQQALGQGPEFLTYFQNEAQLDKSGLPSDRFFAERPEGSVSTLKIQRTQQEDSAVYLCASSLDQSGWAYNEQFFGPGTRLTVL.

This clonotype occurred many times. The chain uses TRBV6-5 and TRBJ2-1; 12 nucleotides align to TRBD2. The trim removed 0 bases at V and 7 bases at J, leaving 10 bases unmatched. The CDR3 sequence is 18 residues long. The germline V gene encodes CDR1 MNHEY and CDR2 SVGAGI. The CDR3, as DNA: TGTGCCAGCAGTTACTCGAATCTAGCGGGAGGGATTAGGAATGAGCAGTTCTTC. Its protein is CASSYSNLAGGIRNEQFF.

In its sample, this clonotype was seen many times. V gene TRBV5-1 combines with J gene TRBJ2-7; tentatively, D is TRBD1 (6 bases). The germline gives CDR1 SGHRS, CDR2 YFSETQ. The V gene lost 1 base and the J gene lost 2 bases, with 13 bases spanning the gap. This CDR3 is 15 amino acids long. CDR3 protein: CASSLTSGDAYEQYF. The CDR3 region has the DNA TGCGCCAGCAGCTTGACTTCAGGGGATGCCTACGAGCAGTACTTC.

This clonotype was seen a few times. This chain joins TRBV6-5 and TRBJ1-4; 12 positions match TRBD1. CDR1 and CDR2 from the germline V gene are MNHEY and SVGAGI. CDR3 length equals 16 residues. V lost 6 bases, J lost 5 bases, and 7 bases stayed unmatched. CDR3 bases: TGTGCCAGCAGGTACCCCGGGACAGGGGGCAATGAAAAACTGTTTTTT. Its translation is CASRYPGTGGNEKLFF.

The V call is TRBV28, the J call TRBJ2-7, with TRBD2 as a possible D gene (6 bases). Germline assignment: CDR1 MDHEN and CDR2 SYDVKM. Trimming took off 7 bases at V and 3 bases at J, with 10 bases between the two ends. This CDR3 comprises 12 residues. The CDR3 loop reads CASTPGSYEQYF. The CDR3 DNA sequence: TGTGCCAGCACCCCCGGGAGCTACGAGCAGTACTTC.

V is TRBV9 and J is TRBJ1-2, with D hard to call. CDR1 and CDR2 (germline): SGDLS, YYNGEE. The CDR3 sequence is 13 residues long. Trimming stripped 3 bases from V and 2 bases from J, with 8 bases between. The CDR3 sequence: CASSASENYGYTF. The DNA for the CDR3 is TGTGCCAGCAGCGCCTCAGAAAACTATGGCTACACCTTC.

This clonotype occurred many times. The J gene is TRBJ2-4, the V gene TRBV7-8, with TRBD2 matching 11 bases. The CDR3 covers 16 residues. Germline V gives CDR1 SGHVS, CDR2 FQNEAQ. V shed 5 bases, J shed 2 bases, and the junction held 5 bases outside the gene matches. CDR3 nucleotides: TGTGCCAGCAGCCAAACTAGCGGGAGATCCAAAAACATTCAGTACTTC. This gives the protein CASSQTSGRSKNIQYF. The variable domain in full, with the rest retrieved from reference TRBV7-8 and TRBJ2-4, is GAGVSQSPRYKVAKRGQDVALRCDPISGHVSLFWYQQALGQGPEFLTYFQNEAQLDKSGLPSDRFFAERPEGSVSTLKIQRTQQEDSAVYLCASSQTSGRSKNIQYFGAGTRLSVL.

This clonotype was counted ten times or more. The chain has TRBV6-4 and TRBJ1-1, with TRBD1 matching over 8 bases. Losses at the gene ends were 3 bases for V and 8 bases for J; bases not matched to a gene: 5. Looked up from germline, CDR1 is MRHNA and CDR2 is SNTAGT. This CDR3 comprises 13 residues. The CDR3 sequence is CASSEEYRGEAFF. CDR3 in DNA: TGTGCCAGCAGTGAAGAATACAGGGGGGAAGCTTTCTTT.

This clonotype was seen repeatedly, ten times or more. The genes are TRBV20-1 and TRBJ2-2, with TRBD1 as a possible D gene (6 bases). Per germline, CDR1 DFQATT and CDR2 SNEGSKA (reference sequence). CDR3 size: 14 residues. Trimming left V 3 bases short and J 1 base short, with 9 bases between. The CDR3 region is CSAREGGNTGELFF. The CDR3 nucleotides read TGCAGTGCTAGGGAAGGGGGGAACACCGGGGAGCTGTTTTTT.

In DNA form, the CDR3 reads TGTGCCAGTAGTATAGAGGGAGTGAGCAATCAGCCCCAGCATTTT. Translating it yields CASSIEGVSNQPQHF. The chain uses TRBV19 and TRBJ1-5; D ambiguous. The V gene lost 0 bases and the J gene lost 1 base, with 7 bases spanning the gap. CDR1 and CDR2 (germline): LNHDA, SQIVND (reference sequence). This CDR3 has 15 amino acids.

This clonotype was seen only a few times. The V call is TRBV6-2 or TRBV6-3, the J call TRBJ2-1; TRBD2 aligns across 10 bases. Losses at the gene ends were 6 bases for V and 15 bases for J; bases not matched to a gene: 11. Germline CDR1 reads MNHEY; CDR2 reads SVGEGT. This CDR3 is 13 amino acids long. CDR3 sequence: CASRDLAGVRLFF. DNA for the CDR3: TGTGCCAGCAGGGACCTAGCGGGAGTTAGGCTGTTCTTC.

This clonotype was seen repeatedly, ten times or more. The chain is built from TRBV6-5 and TRBJ2-1, with 7 bases matching TRBD2. In germline, CDR1 is MNHEY, CDR2 SVGAGI. The junction had 8 bases not matched to a gene; V was cut back by 0 bases and J by 0 bases. This CDR3 is 18 amino acids long. The DNA for the CDR3 is TGTGCCAGCAGTTACTCGGCTCTCACGGGAGGCTCCTACAATGAGCAGTTCTTC. Protein: CASSYSALTGGSYNEQFF.

The gene calls are TRBV9 and TRBJ2-5; no clear D gene. Deletions cut 4 bases from V and 2 bases from J, with 6 bases between. The V gene's germline CDR1 is SGDLS and CDR2 YYNGEE. The length of the CDR3 is 12 residues. CDR3 loop: CASSIPQETQYF. CDR3 nucleotides: TGTGCCAGCAGCATCCCACAAGAGACCCAGTACTTC.

This clonotype came up many times. The chain employs TRBV15 and TRBJ1-1, with a tentative D call TRBD1 (5 bases). Trimming shortened V by 6 bases and J by 11 bases, and 22 bases separated the two germline ends. The germline V gene has CDR1 LNHNV and CDR2 YYDKDF (reference sequence). The CDR3 totals 14 residues. The CDR3 reads CATSARDGSLGAFF. CDR3 DNA: TGTGCCACCAGTGCCAGGGACGGTAGTCTCGGGGCTTTCTTT.

The table lists this clonotype with many counts. The chain employs TRBV10-3 and TRBJ2-3, with D tentatively TRBD1 (5 bases). The CDR3 totals 15 residues. Deletions cut 0 bases from V and 0 bases from J, with 7 bases between. In germline, CDR1 is ENHRY, CDR2 SYGVKD. The CDR3 loop is CAISESTASTDTQYF. The CDR3 region has the DNA TGTGCCATCAGTGAGTCGACAGCTAGCACAGATACGCAGTATTTT.

This clonotype was picked up a small number of times. The V and J genes are TRBV4-1 and TRBJ1-6; tentative D call: TRBD1 (5 bases). Germline CDR1 is MGHRA and CDR2 is YSYEKL. The CDR3 is 15 amino acids. Trimming shortened V by 9 bases and J by 0 bases, and 12 bases separated the two germline ends. CDR3 DNA: TGCGCCAGTTCTCGACAGAGCTCCTATAATTCACCCCTCCACTTT. This codes for CASSRQSSYNSPLHF.

The table lists this clonotype with many counts. The J gene is TRBJ1-4, the V gene TRBV20-1; the D gene is possibly TRBD1 (6 bases). Germline V gene sequence: CDR1 DFQATT, CDR2 SNEGSKA (reference sequence). This CDR3 region has 14 residues. With 0 bases removed from V and 5 bases from J, the gap between germline ends came to 10 bases. The CDR3 sequence: CSARDDRLNEKLFF. The CDR3 region has the DNA TGCAGTGCTAGAGACGACAGGTTAAATGAAAAACTGTTTTTT.

This clonotype has just a few counts. This sequence joins TRBV25-1 and TRBJ1-1; TRBD1 aligns across 8 bases. The CDR3 runs to 15 residues. V gave up 5 bases and J gave up 1 base; unmatched junction bases: 6. CDR1 and CDR2 (germline): MGHDK, SYGVNS. CDR3 bases: TGTGCCAGCAGTTCCCCCGGGACAGGGAACACTGAAGCTTTCTTT. It translates to CASSSPGTGNTEAFF. The full variable domain, completed using reference TRBV25-1 and TRBJ1-1, is EADIYQTPRYLVIGTGKKITLECSQTMGHDKMYWYQQDPGMELHLIHYSYGVNSTEKGDLSSESTVSRIRTEHFPLTLESARPSHTSQYLCASSSPGTGNTEAFFGQGTRLTVV.

This clonotype has just one count. V and J are TRBV19 and TRBJ2-1; 10 nucleotides agree with TRBD2. The CDR3 length is 15 residues. The trim removed 5 bases at V and 5 bases at J, leaving 6 bases unmatched. CDR1 and CDR2 from the germline V gene are LNHDA and SQIVND (reference sequence). As DNA, the CDR3 is TGTGCCAGTAGTTCTGGACTAGCGGTAGACAATGAGCAGTTCTTC. Its protein is CASSSGLAVDNEQFF.

The V and J genes are TRBV12-5 and TRBJ2-2; the match to TRBD2 covers 8 bases. In germline, CDR1 is LGHNT, CDR2 FRNRAP. The CDR3 has 15 residues. V shed 5 bases and J 8 bases; nucleotides not matched to a gene: 10. CDR3 sequence: CASGRPIAGSGELFF. Here the CDR3 DNA reads TGTGCTAGTGGTCGACCTATAGCGGGATCTGGGGAGCTGTTTTTT.

This clonotype appeared many times. The chain has TRBV2 and TRBJ2-3; 10 nucleotides match TRBD2. This CDR3 region has 14 residues. Per the germline V gene, CDR1 is SNHLY and CDR2 is FYNNEI. V shed 9 bases, J shed 5 bases, and the junction held 8 bases outside the gene matches. The CDR3 here is CARQSGLAIDTQYF. In nucleotides, the CDR3 is TGTGCCAGACAATCGGGACTAGCGATAGATACGCAGTATTTT.

This clonotype was detected ten times or more. The chain joins TRBV12-3 or TRBV12-4 to TRBJ2-2, with D uncertain. V was pared by 6 bases and J by 0 bases, with 8 bases between. The CDR3 sequence is 14 residues long. This chain's CDR3 is CASSPKTNTGELFF. CDR3 DNA: TGTGCCAGCAGCCCCAAGACGAACACCGGGGAGCTGTTTTTT.

This clonotype was observed at least ten times. This chain connects TRBV4-1 to TRBJ2-7; D is unclear. Germline CDR1 reads MGHRA; CDR2 reads YSYEKL. This CDR3 contains 14 residues. The V and J ends lost 0 bases and 3 bases respectively, with 9 bases between them. CDR3 in DNA: TGCGCCAGCAGCCAAGAATCCAGAAACTACGAGCAGTACTTC. As protein: CASSQESRNYEQYF.

This clonotype was detected many times. The chain has TRBV29-1 and TRBJ2-5, with D maybe TRBD1 (5 bases). CDR3 length: 15 amino acids. Germline CDR1 and CDR2: SQVTM and ANQGSEA. V lost 3 bases to trimming and J lost 5 bases, with 19 bases between them. CDR3 in DNA: TGCAGCGTTGATCAGGAAGGGGTTAGGATGGAGACCCAGTACTTC. Translation: CSVDQEGVRMETQYF.

This clonotype was recorded many times. The V and J genes are TRBV28 and TRBJ2-4; no firm D call. V was cut by 5 bases and J by 0 bases, with 11 bases left in between. The CDR3 has 15 amino acids. Germline CDR1 and CDR2: MDHEN and SYDVKM. CDR3 loop: CASSTPKKAKNIQYF. The CDR3 DNA is TGTGCCAGCAGTACTCCAAAAAAAGCCAAAAACATTCAGTACTTC.

Remarks on this clonotype: A much larger clone lies a single base off, so this may be a read error. This chain uses TRBV29-1 with TRBJ2-2; D is undetermined. Germline V gene sequence: CDR1 SQVTM, CDR2 ANQGSEA. There are 14 residues in the CDR3. V dropped 8 bases and J dropped 7 bases, with 20 bases sitting between them. CDR3 bases: TGCAGCATTGGGCTAACGGTAGTGGGCGGGGAGCTGTTTTTT. Translation gives CSIGLTVVGGELFF.

This clonotype was counted ten times or more. The chain links TRBV20-1 to TRBJ1-5, with unresolved D. Germline-derived CDR1 and CDR2 are DFQATT and SNEGSKA (reference sequence). The CDR3 consists of 12 residues. Trimming took 6 bases from V and 5 from J, leaving 11 bases between them. CDR3 sequence: CSAGWGDQPQHF. The CDR3 DNA is TGCAGTGCCGGATGGGGAGATCAGCCCCAGCATTTT.

This clonotype was counted ten times or more. Here the CDR3 DNA reads TGTGCCAGCAGCCCCAGCAGGAGAGGGCGTGGCACCGGGGAGCTGTTTTTT. Protein product: CASSPSRRGRGTGELFF. V is TRBV12-3 or TRBV12-4 and J is TRBJ2-2; maybe TRBD2 (5 bases). The length of the CDR3 is 17 residues. V was cut by 6 bases and J by 4 bases, with 21 bases left in between.

This clonotype showed up many times. V gene TRBV5-1 combines with J gene TRBJ2-1; weak D call: TRBD2 (6 bases). The CDR3 runs to 14 residues. Trimming shortened V by 4 bases and J by 4 bases, and 12 bases separated the two germline ends. Germline V gives CDR1 SGHRS, CDR2 YFSETQ. CDR3: CASSPRDSYNEQFF. The CDR3 coding sequence is TGCGCCAGCAGCCCCCGGGACTCGTACAATGAGCAGTTCTTC.